The rows below give T cell receptor beta chains drawn from one sample of a study of blood T cell repertoires in COVID-19. The method was immunoSEQ multiplex PCR; TCRdb's version includes in-frame clones alone and lacks a portion of them. The sample records about 250,000 clones, around 81% being singletons. Sequencing input: peripheral blood. The receptors stem from a man aged 50-60 years with active or convalescent COVID-19. Each CDR3 is given with its conserved first and last residue. A D gene is named only where the DNA matches it firmly. Part of the rows lack a size; the others show once, few, many or a class for expanded clones.

J | size | V | D | DNA | CDR3
TRBJ1-2 | NA | TRBV6-5 | NA | TGTGCCAGCGAAACAGTGGGCTATGGCTACACCTTC | CASETVGYGYTF
TRBJ2-2 | NA | TRBV15 | NA | TGTGCCACCAGCAGAGATCGATCCGGGACTTCGAACACCGGGGAGCTGTTTTTT | CATSRDRSGTSNTGELFF
TRBJ2-2 | few | TRBV30 | NA | TGTGCCTGGAGTCCCCGACAAGTCGGCGGGGAGCTGTTTTTT | CAWSPRQVGGELFF
TRBJ2-3 | NA | TRBV11-3 | TRBD2 | TGTGCCAGCAGCCCGGGACTAGCGGGGGGGCCTAGCACAGATACGCAGTATTTT | CASSPGLAGGPSTDTQYF
TRBJ1-3 | NA | TRBV10-3 | NA | TGTGCCATCAGTGCGTCGGAGGACGTACTGGTAAACACCATATATTTT | CAISASEDVLVNTIYF
TRBJ1-5 | NA | TRBV6-6 | NA | TGTGCCAGCAGTCCACACAGGGATGATCAGCCCCAGCATTTT | CASSPHRDDQPQHF
TRBJ1-2 | NA | TRBV9 | TRBD1 | TGTGCCAGCAGCGCCGCCACGGACAGGGTCTATGGCTACACCTTC | CASSAATDRVYGYTF
TRBJ2-1 | NA | TRBV9 | NA | TGTGCCAGCAGCCCTCGGACTTACTACAATGAGCAGTTCTTC | CASSPRTYYNEQFF
TRBJ2-7 | NA | TRBV3-1/TRBV3-2 | TRBD2 | TGTGCCAGCAGCCAAGTGGGAGGGGACTTCTACGAGCAGTACTTC | CASSQVGGDFYEQYF
TRBJ2-3 | NA | TRBV2 | NA | TGTGCCAGCAGTGAAAGGACAGCCGACACAGATACGCAGTATTTT | CASSERTADTDTQYF
TRBJ1-5 | NA | TRBV19 | NA | TGTGCCAGTAGTCCGCGTAGGAGGGGCGGACAGCCCCAGCATTTT | CASSPRRRGGQPQHF
TRBJ2-7 | NA | TRBV3-1/TRBV3-2 | NA | TGTGCCAGCAGCCAAGATAGGGGGACCAACGAGCAGTACTTC | CASSQDRGTNEQYF
TRBJ1-3 | once | TRBV30 | NA | TGTGCCTGGAGATGGGGACAAGTCTCTGGAAACACCATATATTTT | CAWRWGQVSGNTIYF
TRBJ2-3 | NA | TRBV30 | TRBD1 | TGTGCCTGGAGTAAACAGGGGGGCACAGATACGCAGTATTTT | CAWSKQGGTDTQYF
TRBJ1-1 | NA | TRBV12-5 | NA | TGTGCTAGTGGTCCCACAGGGAACACTGAAGCTTTCTTT | CASGPTGNTEAFF
TRBJ2-3 | NA | TRBV9 | TRBD1 | TGTGCCAGCAGCGTAATGGGACAGCCCACAGATACGCAGTATTTT | CASSVMGQPTDTQYF
TRBJ1-5 | NA | TRBV19 | NA | TGTGCCAGTAGTACCACAGGGAGCATAGGCAATCAGCCCCAGCATTTT | CASSTTGSIGNQPQHF
TRBJ1-6 | NA | TRBV27 | NA | TGTGCCAGCAGTTTTCACAGGGTGAATTCACCCCTCCACTTT | CASSFHRVNSPLHF
TRBJ2-7 | NA | TRBV5-1 | NA | TGCGCCAGCAGCTTGAGTGGGGGCGGCCAGCAGTACTTC | CASSLSGGGQQYF
TRBJ2-1 | NA | TRBV5-1 | TRBD1 | TGCGCCAGCAGCCTACAATTAGACAGGGGTGGGAACAATGAGCAGTTCTTC | CASSLQLDRGGNNEQFF
TRBJ2-1 | few | TRBV9 | NA | TGTGCCAGCAGCGTAGCTTTAGCTCAGGAGCAGTTCTTC | CASSVALAQEQFF
TRBJ1-2 | NA | TRBV14 | TRBD1 | TGTGCCAGCAGCGCACAGGGGATGTATGGCTACACCTTC | CASSAQGMYGYTF
TRBJ2-3 | NA | TRBV7-2 | NA | TGTGCCAGCAGCCGTTCGAGGGGGGGCGCAGATACGCAGTATTTT | CASSRSRGGADTQYF
TRBJ1-1 | NA | TRBV7-9 | NA | TGTGCCAGCAGCTTAGGGGGGGACGTATTGACTGAAGCTTTCTTT | CASSLGGDVLTEAFF
TRBJ2-5 | NA | TRBV5-1 | TRBD2 | TGCGCCAGCAGACCCACGGGGGGGGCTAGCGAGACCCAGTACTTC | CASRPTGGASETQYF
TRBJ2-7 | few | TRBV30 | TRBD2 | TGTGCCTTTAGCGGGGGCTCCTACGAGCAGTACTTC | CAFSGGSYEQYF
TRBJ1-2 | few | TRBV28 | TRBD1 | TGTGCCAGCAGTTACCGGGACAGGGGTGCCGGGGGCTACACCTTC | CASSYRDRGAGGYTF
TRBJ2-2 | NA | TRBV5-1 | TRBD1 | TGCGCCAGCAGCCGGGACAGGGGTGACACCGGGGAGCTGTTTTTT | CASSRDRGDTGELFF
TRBJ1-1 | NA | TRBV6-1 | NA | TGTGCCAGCAGTGAAGTAATCGGGGTTGGTGAAGCTTTCTTT | CASSEVIGVGEAFF
TRBJ1-1 | once | TRBV14 | NA | TGTGCCAGCAGCCAGTTCATGAACACTGAAGCTTTCTTT | CASSQFMNTEAFF
TRBJ1-4 | NA | TRBV11-2 | TRBD1 | TGTGCCAGCAGCCTACCGGGGACAGGGAATGAAAAACTGTTTTTT | CASSLPGTGNEKLFF
TRBJ2-3 | NA | TRBV5-4 | TRBD2 | TGTGCCAGCAGCCCGCTGGGGACTAGCGTCGATACGCAGTATTTT | CASSPLGTSVDTQYF
TRBJ2-7 | NA | TRBV19 | NA | TGTGCCAGCACAGAGGGTCCCTTACCGACCTACGAGCAGTACTTC | CASTEGPLPTYEQYF
TRBJ1-1 | NA | TRBV5-6 | NA | TGTGCCAGCAGCTCCAGGGCCATGAACACTGAAGCTTTCTTT | CASSSRAMNTEAFF
TRBJ1-2 | NA | TRBV5-1 | NA | TGCGCCAGCAGCTTGGAGTCTCGGGGTTGGGATGGCTACACCTTC | CASSLESRGWDGYTF
TRBJ1-6 | NA | TRBV6-4 | NA | TGTGCCAGCAATGGACAGTCTAATTCACCCCTCCACTTT | CASNGQSNSPLHF
TRBJ1-1 | NA | TRBV19 | NA | TGTGCCAGTAGTATATCAGGGATCCCGAACACTGAAGCTTTCTTT | CASSISGIPNTEAFF
TRBJ1-5 | NA | TRBV7-2 | NA | TGTGCCAGCAGCTTAGGGGGGGGGTCAGGTCAGCCCCAGCATTTT | CASSLGGGSGQPQHF
TRBJ1-2 | NA | TRBV6-5 | NA | TGTGCCAGCAGTTACAAGCAGGGCGTCTATGGCTACACCTTC | CASSYKQGVYGYTF
TRBJ1-5 | once | TRBV28 | TRBD1 | TGTGCCAGCGGCAGGGGGCAGGTGGATCAGCCCCAGCATTTT | CASGRGQVDQPQHF
TRBJ1-2 | NA | TRBV15 | NA | TGTGCCACCAGCCCTAGGAGGGGGGGGTTCGGCTACACCTTC | CATSPRRGGFGYTF
TRBJ2-7 | few | TRBV4-1 | TRBD2 | TGCGCCAGCAGCCGGTCAGCGGGGGGGCTTTACGAGCAGTACTTC | CASSRSAGGLYEQYF
TRBJ1-1 | NA | TRBV7-9 | TRBD1 | TGTGCCAGCAGCCTCGGGACAGTTTACACTGAAGCTTTCTTT | CASSLGTVYTEAFF
TRBJ1-1 | NA | TRBV6-5 | TRBD1 | TGTGCCAGCAGTTACCTTAGGACAGGGGGCACTGAAGCTTTCTTT | CASSYLRTGGTEAFF